This TCR beta chain was recorded in a study of T cell responses to AZD1222 COVID-19 vaccine. Worth noting for this clone: Its specificity is not known.

Overall study results and limits: Most donors were white British and more were female, and clonal diversity was possibly underestimated. There were vaccine-associated CD4 TCRs across spike, dominant at 160-218 and 743-854. Elevations in Spike-specific TCR breadth and depth followed administration of two AZD1222 doses.

Profiled with immunoSEQ multiplex PCR; TCRdb holds only in-frame clones, not every one. Altogether 100,000 to 150,000 clones are present, about 92% being singletons, with the ten largest covering approximately 1%. The sequencing used peripheral blood, collected on day 0 of AZD1222 vaccination. This sequence originates from an adult in good health.

CDR3 amino acids: CASSERTTTDTQYF. The CDR3 DNA reads TGTGCCAGCAGTGAGAGGACAACCACAGATACGCAGTATTTT. J is TRBJ2-3 and V is TRBV2, with a possible D match to TRBD1 (5 bases). V dropped 3 bases and J dropped 2 bases, with 9 bases sitting between them. Germline V gene data show CDR1 as SNHLY and CDR2 as FYNNEI. The CDR3 extends over 14 amino acids. Looking up the rest from reference TRBV2 and TRBJ2-3 gives the full variable domain: EPEVTQTPSHQVTQMGQEVILRCVPISNHLYFYWYRQILGQKVEFLVSFYNNEISEKSEIFDDQFSVERPDGSNFTLKIRSTKLEDSAMYFCASSERTTTDTQYFGPGTRLTVL.